Each of the 17 T cell receptor beta chains below was sequenced from the same sample in a study of blood T cell repertoires in COVID-19. Here immunoSEQ multiplex PCR was the method, and the copy in TCRdb shows in-frame clones only, minus some. The sample carries tens of thousands of clones, 75% to 90% recorded once. Input material: peripheral blood. The receptors stem from a human donor in a cohort sampled during active COVID-19.

This clone has a handful of counts. The chain employs TRBV18 and TRBJ2-7, with D perhaps matching TRBD1 (5 bases). Deletions cut 2 bases from V and 6 bases from J, with 8 bases between. Germline V gene data show CDR1 as KGHSH and CDR2 as LQKENI. The CDR3 has 12 residues. The CDR3, as DNA: TGTGCCAGCTCACCAAGTCAGGGCGAGCAGTACTTC. Its translation: CASSPSQGEQYF.

The J gene is TRBJ2-3, the V gene TRBV9; 9 bases fit TRBD2. Trimming took 3 bases from V and 4 from J; bases not matched to a gene: 9. This CDR3 is built from 16 residues. Per the germline V gene, CDR1 is SGDLS and CDR2 is YYNGEE. This CDR3 is CASSAETGTSSDTQYF. The CDR3 DNA reads TGTGCCAGCAGCGCTGAGACCGGGACTAGCTCAGATACGCAGTATTTT.

This chain uses TRBV4-1 with TRBJ2-7; TRBD1 matches 7 bases. This CDR3 is built from 14 residues. The germline V gene has CDR1 MGHRA and CDR2 YSYEKL. Trimming cost V 5 bases and J 3 bases; bases outside gene matches: 7. The CDR3 DNA is TGCGCCAGCAGCGCTAGGGACAGTGACTACGAGCAGTACTTC. Its translation is CASSARDSDYEQYF.

Written as DNA, the CDR3 is TGTGCCAGTAGTATAAGGGGCTCGGGCAATGAGCAGTTCTTC. This gives the protein CASSIRGSGNEQFF. This chain connects TRBV19 to TRBJ2-1, with D possibly being TRBD1 (5 bases). The CDR3 spans 14 residues. V was shortened by 2 bases and J by 6 bases, with 11 bases between the two germline ends. Germline V gene lookup returns CDR1 LNHDA and CDR2 SQIVND (reference sequence).

CDR3 protein: CASSTRSQGPGELFF. DNA of the CDR3: TGTGCCAGCAGTACCCGATCTCAGGGGCCCGGGGAGCTGTTTTTT. V is TRBV27 and J is TRBJ2-2, with TRBD1 as a possible D gene (6 bases). V lost 5 bases to trimming and J lost 6 bases, with 16 bases between them. Germline V lookup: CDR1 MNHEY, CDR2 SMNVEV (reference sequence). This CDR3 has 15 residues.

This clone has a single count. This chain uses TRBV28 with TRBJ1-3, with a possible D match to TRBD1 (5 bases). This CDR3 is built from 16 residues. The V end lost 4 bases, the J end lost 4 bases, and 17 bases lay between the germline ends. Germline loops: CDR1 MDHEN, CDR2 SYDVKM. In DNA form, the CDR3 reads TGTGCCAGCAGTTCCCTTCTCAGGGAATCCGGAAACACCATATATTTT. Its protein is CASSSLLRESGNTIYF. The full variable domain, rest sourced from reference TRBV28 and TRBJ1-3, is DVKVTQSSRYLVKRTGEKVFLECVQDMDHENMFWYRQDPGLGLRLIYFSYDVKMKEKGDIPEGYSVSREKKERFSLILESASTNQTSMYLCASSSLLRESGNTIYFGEGSWLTVV.

The chain recombines TRBV12-5 with TRBJ2-5; a possible D gene is TRBD2 (6 bases). Germline V CDR1 and CDR2: LGHNT, FRNRAP. V was cut by 0 bases and J by 2 bases, with 10 bases left in between. CDR3 length equals 15 residues. CDR3 sequence (DNA): TGTGCTAGTGGTTTGGTACATGGAGGGCAAGAGACCCAGTACTTC. Its translation: CASGLVHGGQETQYF. The full variable domain, rest sourced from reference TRBV12-5 and TRBJ2-5, is DARVTQTPRHKVTEMGQEVTMRCQPILGHNTVFWYRQTMMQGLELLAYFRNRAPLDDSGMPKDRFSAEMPDATLATLKIQPSEPRDSAVYFCASGLVHGGQETQYFGPGTRLLVL.

The genes are TRBV7-2 and TRBJ2-7; 9 bases fit TRBD1. The CDR3 is 14 residues long. Germline loops: CDR1 SGHTA, CDR2 FQGNSA. With V trimmed by 3 bases and J by 6 bases, 6 bases remained unmatched. The CDR3: CASSFTGGDSEQYF. The CDR3 DNA reads as TGTGCCAGCAGCTTCACAGGGGGCGATTCCGAGCAGTACTTC.

This clone was detected only a few times. V gene TRBV5-1 combines with J gene TRBJ1-4; D may be TRBD1 (6 bases). The germline CDR1 and CDR2 sequences are SGHRS and YFSETQ. V was cut by 3 bases and J by 2 bases, with 8 bases left in between. This CDR3 is built from 14 residues. The DNA of the CDR3 is TGCGCCAGCAGCTCTCAGGGGACTAATGAAAAACTGTTTTTT. It encodes CASSSQGTNEKLFF.

The rearrangement joins TRBV15 to TRBJ2-7, with D possibly TRBD1 on 5 matching bases. CDR3 length: 14 residues. The V gene lost 2 bases and the J gene lost 5 bases, with 13 bases spanning the gap. CDR1 is LNHNV and CDR2 is YYDKDF in the germline V gene (reference sequence). The CDR3 here is CATSRTQGIHEQYF. Here the CDR3 DNA reads TGTGCCACCAGCAGAACCCAGGGTATCCACGAGCAGTACTTC.

This sequence joins TRBV24-1 and TRBJ2-1; D is possibly TRBD2 (6 bases). The CDR3 runs 12 residues. V shed 4 bases and J shed 15 bases, with 15 bases lying between them. Germline CDR1 KGHDR, CDR2 SFDVKD. The CDR3 DNA is TGTGCCACCAGTGACCAGACTAGTGTCCCGTTCTTC. The encoded protein is CATSDQTSVPFF.

This clone was counted only a few times. The J gene is TRBJ2-5, the V gene TRBV5-1; tentative D call: TRBD2 (6 bases). V lost 2 bases and J lost 0, with 11 bases in between. This CDR3 is 15 amino acids long. Looked up from germline, CDR1 is SGHRS and CDR2 is YFSETQ. CDR3 sequence: CASSFNGGNQETQYF. CDR3 nucleotides: TGCGCCAGCAGCTTCAACGGCGGGAACCAAGAGACCCAGTACTTC.

The chain employs TRBV10-2 and TRBJ1-6; D not resolved. This CDR3 has 13 residues. Trimming pared 0 bases from V and 7 bases from J, leaving 4 bases between. Germline V gene lookup returns CDR1 WSHSY and CDR2 SAAADI. This CDR3 is CASSESINSPLHF. The CDR3 DNA reads TGCGCCAGCAGTGAGTCCATCAATTCACCCCTCCACTTT.

The chain recombines TRBV25-1 with TRBJ2-3, with 13 bases identical to TRBD2. V was pared by 6 bases and J by 5 bases, with 5 bases of the junction left unmatched. Germline CDR1 and CDR2: MGHDK and SYGVNS. The CDR3 spans 15 residues. In DNA, the CDR3 is TGTGCCAGCAGAAGGACTAGCGGGAGTGGAGATACGCAGTATTTT. Translating it yields CASRRTSGSGDTQYF.

The chain employs TRBV7-6 and TRBJ2-1; TRBD2 aligns across 12 bases. Germline CDR1 and CDR2: SGHVS and FNYEAQ. The CDR3 runs to 16 residues. After removal of 5 bases from V and 8 bases from J, the junction contained 10 bases not matched to a gene. The CDR3 is CASSPLTSGSLDEQFF. CDR3 in DNA: TGTGCCAGCAGCCCCCTGACTAGCGGGAGTCTCGATGAGCAGTTCTTC.

In nucleotides, the CDR3 is TGCGCCAGCAGCCGATATTGGACAGGGGGGGAGGAAAAACTGTTTTTT. It encodes CASSRYWTGGEEKLFF. The V gene is TRBV4-1, the J gene TRBJ1-4; 10 bases are a match to TRBD1. With V trimmed by 4 bases and J by 8 bases, 10 bases remained unmatched. There are 16 residues in the CDR3. CDR1 is MGHRA and CDR2 is YSYEKL in the germline V gene.

This clone came up a few times. The gene calls are TRBV5-4 and TRBJ2-7; 11 nucleotides align to TRBD1. This CDR3 is 15 amino acids long. The V gene end was trimmed by 0 bases and the J gene end by 7 bases; junction bases not matched to a gene: 6. CDR1 and CDR2 (germline): SGHNT, YYREEE (reference sequence). The CDR3 reads CASSLGTGGPVEQYF. DNA of the CDR3: TGTGCCAGCAGCTTGGGGACAGGGGGCCCTGTAGAGCAGTACTTC.